Here is one T cell receptor beta chain with its context. The record originates from a study of Ad26.COV2.S vaccination and SARS-CoV-2 variants. Germline CDR1 is GTSNPN and CDR2 is SVGIG (reference sequence). The ends were cut back, 0 bases at V and 0 bases at J, with 5 bases in the middle. The CDR3 totals 14 residues. Assay: immunoSEQ multiplex PCR; the TCRdb copy retains only in-frame clones and omits some. The table shows about 420,000 clones, with approximately 88% occurring only once. Treatment denoted: around 19 received Ad26.COV2.S at low or high dose, single or two shots; roughly five received placebo; per-sample allocation not given. Day 63 after the first injection of vaccine or placebo was the sampling time.

The sample was peripheral blood, taken in a trial of Ad26.COV2.S vaccine versus placebo. This clonotype was obtained from a person aged 18-60 years who received the Ad26.COV2.S COVID-19 vaccine or a placebo. The gene calls are TRBV30 and TRBJ1-4, with unresolved D. The CDR3: CAWSVLSTNEKLFF. Here the CDR3 DNA reads TGTGCCTGGAGTGTACTCTCAACTAATGAAAAACTGTTTTTT.